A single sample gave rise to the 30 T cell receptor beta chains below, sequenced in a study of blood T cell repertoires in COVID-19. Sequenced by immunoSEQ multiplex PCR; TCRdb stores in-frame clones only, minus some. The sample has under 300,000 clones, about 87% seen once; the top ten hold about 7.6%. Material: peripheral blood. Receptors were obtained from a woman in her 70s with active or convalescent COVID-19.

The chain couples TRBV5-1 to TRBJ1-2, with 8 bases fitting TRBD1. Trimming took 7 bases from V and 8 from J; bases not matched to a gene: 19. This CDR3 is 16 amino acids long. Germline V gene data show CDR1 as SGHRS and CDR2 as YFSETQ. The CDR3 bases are TGCGCCAGCCGGCAAGTGGAGACAGGGGACGCATGGGGCTACACCTTC. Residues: CASRQVETGDAWGYTF.

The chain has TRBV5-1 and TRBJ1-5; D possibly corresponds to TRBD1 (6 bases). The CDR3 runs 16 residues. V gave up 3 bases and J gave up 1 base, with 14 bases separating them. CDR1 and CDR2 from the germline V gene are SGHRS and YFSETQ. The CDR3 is CASSSRGGGSNQPQHF. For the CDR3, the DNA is TGCGCCAGCAGCTCTCGGGGAGGGGGGAGCAATCAGCCCCAGCATTTT. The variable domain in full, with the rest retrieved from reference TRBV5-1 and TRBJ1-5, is KAGVTQTPRYLIKTRGQQVTLSCSPISGHRSVSWYQQTPGQGLQFLFEYFSETQRNKGNFPGRFSGRQFSNSRSEMNVSTLELGDSALYLCASSSRGGGSNQPQHFGDGTRLSIL.

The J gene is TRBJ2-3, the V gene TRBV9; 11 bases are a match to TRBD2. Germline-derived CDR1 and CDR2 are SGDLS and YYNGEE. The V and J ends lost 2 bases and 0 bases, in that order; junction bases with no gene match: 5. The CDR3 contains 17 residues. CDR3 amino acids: CASSVSLAGGSTDTQYF. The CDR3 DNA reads TGTGCCAGCAGCGTGTCCCTAGCGGGGGGAAGCACAGATACGCAGTATTTT. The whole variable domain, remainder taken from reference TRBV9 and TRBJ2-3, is DSGVTQTPKHLITATGQRVTLRCSPRSGDLSVYWYQQSLDQGLQFLIQYYNGEERAKGNILERFSAQQFPDLHSELNLSSLELGDSALYFCASSVSLAGGSTDTQYFGPGTRLTVL.

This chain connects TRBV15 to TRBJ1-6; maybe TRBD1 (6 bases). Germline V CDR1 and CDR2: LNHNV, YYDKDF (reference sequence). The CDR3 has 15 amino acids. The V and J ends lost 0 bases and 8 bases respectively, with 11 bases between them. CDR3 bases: TGTGCCACCAGCAGAGATACAGGGTCTTATTCACCCCTCCACTTT. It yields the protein CATSRDTGSYSPLHF.

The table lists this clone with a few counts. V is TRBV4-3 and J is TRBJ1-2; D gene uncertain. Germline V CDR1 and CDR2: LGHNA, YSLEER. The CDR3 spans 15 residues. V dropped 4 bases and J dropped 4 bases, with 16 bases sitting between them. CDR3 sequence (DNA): TGCGCCAGCAGCCCCCGTGTTACCAGTGCCTATGGCTACACCTTC. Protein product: CASSPRVTSAYGYTF.

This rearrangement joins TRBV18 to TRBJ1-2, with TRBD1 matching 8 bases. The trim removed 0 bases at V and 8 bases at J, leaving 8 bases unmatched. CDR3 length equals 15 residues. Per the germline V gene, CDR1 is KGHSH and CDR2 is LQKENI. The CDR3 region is CASSPPAQGAQGYTF. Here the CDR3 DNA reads TGTGCCAGCTCACCACCGGCCCAGGGGGCCCAAGGCTACACCTTC.

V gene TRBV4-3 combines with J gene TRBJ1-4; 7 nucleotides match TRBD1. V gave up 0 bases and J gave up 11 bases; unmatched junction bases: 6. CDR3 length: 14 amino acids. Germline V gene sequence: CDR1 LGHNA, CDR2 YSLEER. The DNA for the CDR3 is TGCGCCAGCAGCCAAGAGACGGCCAGGGGGAAACTGTTTTTT. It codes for CASSQETARGKLFF.

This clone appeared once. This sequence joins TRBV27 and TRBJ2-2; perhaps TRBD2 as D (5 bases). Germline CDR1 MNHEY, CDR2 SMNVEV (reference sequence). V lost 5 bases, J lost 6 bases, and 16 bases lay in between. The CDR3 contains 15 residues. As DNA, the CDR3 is TGTGCCAGCAGTCAGAACCGTGGAGGTTCCGGGGAGCTGTTTTTT. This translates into CASSQNRGGSGELFF.

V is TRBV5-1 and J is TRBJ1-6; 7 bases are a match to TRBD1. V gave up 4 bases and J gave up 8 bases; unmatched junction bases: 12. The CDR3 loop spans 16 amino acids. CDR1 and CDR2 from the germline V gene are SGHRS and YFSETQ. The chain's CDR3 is CASSMGDRALYSPLHF. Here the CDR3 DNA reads TGCGCCAGCAGCATGGGAGACAGGGCGCTGTATTCACCCCTCCACTTT.

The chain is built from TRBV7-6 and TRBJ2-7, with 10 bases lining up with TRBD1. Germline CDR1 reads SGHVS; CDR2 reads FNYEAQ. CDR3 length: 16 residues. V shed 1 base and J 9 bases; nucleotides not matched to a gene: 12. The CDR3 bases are TGTGCCAGCAGCTTAGACCCGGGACAGGGGCTTCTGGGGCAGTACTTC. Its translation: CASSLDPGQGLLGQYF.

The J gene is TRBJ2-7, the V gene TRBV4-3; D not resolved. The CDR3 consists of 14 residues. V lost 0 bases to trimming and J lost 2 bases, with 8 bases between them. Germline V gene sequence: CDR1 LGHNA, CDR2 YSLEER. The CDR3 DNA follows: TGCGCCAGCAGCCAAGATATCGGTACCTACGAGCAGTACTTC. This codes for CASSQDIGTYEQYF.

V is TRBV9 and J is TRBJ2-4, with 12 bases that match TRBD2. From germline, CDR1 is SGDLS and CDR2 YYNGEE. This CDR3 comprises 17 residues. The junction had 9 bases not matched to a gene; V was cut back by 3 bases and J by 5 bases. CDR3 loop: CASSETSGGPSQNIQYF. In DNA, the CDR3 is TGTGCCAGCAGCGAAACTAGCGGGGGGCCTAGCCAAAACATTCAGTACTTC. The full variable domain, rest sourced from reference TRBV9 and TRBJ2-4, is DSGVTQTPKHLITATGQRVTLRCSPRSGDLSVYWYQQSLDQGLQFLIQYYNGEERAKGNILERFSAQQFPDLHSELNLSSLELGDSALYFCASSETSGGPSQNIQYFGAGTRLSVL.

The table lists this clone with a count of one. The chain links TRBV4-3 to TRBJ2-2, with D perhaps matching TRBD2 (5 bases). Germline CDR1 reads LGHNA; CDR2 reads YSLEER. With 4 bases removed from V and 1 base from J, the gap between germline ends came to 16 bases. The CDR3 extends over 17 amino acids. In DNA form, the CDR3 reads TGCGCCAGCAGCCTCCTTGGCGAGGGTCTGAACACCGGGGAGCTGTTTTTT. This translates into CASSLLGEGLNTGELFF.

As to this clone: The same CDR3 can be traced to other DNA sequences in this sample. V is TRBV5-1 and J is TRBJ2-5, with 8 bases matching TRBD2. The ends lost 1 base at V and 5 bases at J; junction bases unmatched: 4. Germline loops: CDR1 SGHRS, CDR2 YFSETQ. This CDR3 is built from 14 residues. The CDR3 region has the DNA TGCGCCAGCAGCTTGACTAGCGGAGGGGAGACCCAGTACTTC. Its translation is CASSLTSGGETQYF.

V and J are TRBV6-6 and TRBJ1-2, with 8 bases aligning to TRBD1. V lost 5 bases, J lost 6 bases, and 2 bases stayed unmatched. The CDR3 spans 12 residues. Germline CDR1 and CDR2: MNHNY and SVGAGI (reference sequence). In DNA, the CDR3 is TGTGCCAGCAGTCGGACAGGGCATGGCTACACCTTC. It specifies CASSRTGHGYTF.

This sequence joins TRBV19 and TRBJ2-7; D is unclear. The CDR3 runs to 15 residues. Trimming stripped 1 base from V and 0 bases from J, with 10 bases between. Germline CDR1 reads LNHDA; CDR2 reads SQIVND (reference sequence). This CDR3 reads CASSIGRSFSYEQYF. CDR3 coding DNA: TGTGCCAGTAGTATAGGCAGAAGTTTCTCCTACGAGCAGTACTTC.

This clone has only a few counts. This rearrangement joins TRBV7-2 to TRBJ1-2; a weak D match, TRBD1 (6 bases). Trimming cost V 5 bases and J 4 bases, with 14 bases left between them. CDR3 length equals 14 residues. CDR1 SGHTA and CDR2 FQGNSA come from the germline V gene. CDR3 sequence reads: CASSRRQAPYGYTF. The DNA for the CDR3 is TGTGCCAGCAGCCGCCGACAGGCACCCTATGGCTACACCTTC. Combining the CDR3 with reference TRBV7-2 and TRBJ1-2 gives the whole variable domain GAGVSQSPSNKVTEKGKDVELRCDPISGHTALYWYRQSLGQGLEFLIYFQGNSAPDKSGLPSDRFSAERTGGSVSTLTIQRTQQEDSAVYLCASSRRQAPYGYTFGSGTRLTVV.

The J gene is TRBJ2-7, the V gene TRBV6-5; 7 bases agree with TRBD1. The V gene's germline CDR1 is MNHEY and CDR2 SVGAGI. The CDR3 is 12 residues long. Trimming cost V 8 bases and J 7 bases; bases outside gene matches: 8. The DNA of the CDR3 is TGTGCCAGCTGGGACAGCCCGGGGGAGCAGTACTTC. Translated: CASWDSPGEQYF.

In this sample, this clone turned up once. Here the CDR3 reads CASSFGGISNQPQHF. The CDR3 DNA sequence: TGTGCCAGCAGTTTCGGGGGAATAAGCAATCAGCCCCAGCATTTT. This chain links TRBV27 with TRBJ1-5, with D possibly being TRBD1 (5 bases). The V end lost 3 bases, the J end lost 1 base, and 10 bases lay between the germline ends. The CDR3 extends over 15 amino acids. Germline-derived CDR1 and CDR2 are MNHEY and SMNVEV (reference sequence).

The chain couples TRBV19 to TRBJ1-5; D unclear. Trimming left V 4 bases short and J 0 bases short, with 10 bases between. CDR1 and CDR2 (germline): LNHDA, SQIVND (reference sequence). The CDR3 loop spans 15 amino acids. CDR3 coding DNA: TGTGCCAGTAGTACTTCCCCCTATAGCAATCAGCCCCAGCATTTT. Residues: CASSTSPYSNQPQHF.

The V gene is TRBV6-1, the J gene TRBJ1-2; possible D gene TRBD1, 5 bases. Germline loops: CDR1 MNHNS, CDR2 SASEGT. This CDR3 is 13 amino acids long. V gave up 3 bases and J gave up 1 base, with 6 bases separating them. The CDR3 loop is CASSDRVNYGYTF. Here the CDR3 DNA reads TGTGCCAGCAGTGACAGGGTTAACTATGGCTACACCTTC.

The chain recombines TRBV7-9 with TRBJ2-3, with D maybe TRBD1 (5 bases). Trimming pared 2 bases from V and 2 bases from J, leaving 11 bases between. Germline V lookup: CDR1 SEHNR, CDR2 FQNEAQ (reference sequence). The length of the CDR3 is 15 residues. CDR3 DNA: TGTGCCAGCAGCTTAACAGGTGTAAACACAGATACGCAGTATTTT. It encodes CASSLTGVNTDTQYF.

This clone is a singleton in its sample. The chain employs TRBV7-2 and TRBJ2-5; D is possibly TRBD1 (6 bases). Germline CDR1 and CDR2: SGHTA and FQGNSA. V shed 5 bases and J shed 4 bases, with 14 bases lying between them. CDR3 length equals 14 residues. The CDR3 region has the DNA TGTGCCAGCAGCGCGTCCGGGACATTAGAGACCCAGTACTTC. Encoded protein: CASSASGTLETQYF.

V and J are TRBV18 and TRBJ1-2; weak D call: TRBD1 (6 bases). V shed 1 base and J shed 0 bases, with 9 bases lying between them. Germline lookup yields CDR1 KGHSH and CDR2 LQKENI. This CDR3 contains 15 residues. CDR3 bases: TGTGCCAGCTCACCACAACAGGGAGCTAACTATGGCTACACCTTC. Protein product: CASSPQQGANYGYTF. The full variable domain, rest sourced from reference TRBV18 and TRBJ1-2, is NAGVMQNPRHLVRRRGQEARLRCSPMKGHSHVYWYRQLPEEGLKFMVYLQKENIIDESGMPKERFSAEFPKEGPSILRIQQVVRGDSAAYFCASSPQQGANYGYTFGSGTRLTVV.

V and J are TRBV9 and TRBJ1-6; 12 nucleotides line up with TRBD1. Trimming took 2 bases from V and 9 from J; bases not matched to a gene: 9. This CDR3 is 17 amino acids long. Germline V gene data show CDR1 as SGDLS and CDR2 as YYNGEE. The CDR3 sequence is CASSVDGTGGFISPLHF. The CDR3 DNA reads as TGTGCCAGCAGCGTGGACGGGACAGGGGGCTTTATTTCACCCCTCCACTTT.

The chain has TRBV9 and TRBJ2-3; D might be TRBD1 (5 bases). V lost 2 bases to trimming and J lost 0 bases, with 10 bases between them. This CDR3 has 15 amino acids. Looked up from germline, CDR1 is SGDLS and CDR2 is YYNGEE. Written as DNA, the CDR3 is TGTGCCAGCAGCGTCCTCAGGGCTAGCACAGATACGCAGTATTTT. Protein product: CASSVLRASTDTQYF.

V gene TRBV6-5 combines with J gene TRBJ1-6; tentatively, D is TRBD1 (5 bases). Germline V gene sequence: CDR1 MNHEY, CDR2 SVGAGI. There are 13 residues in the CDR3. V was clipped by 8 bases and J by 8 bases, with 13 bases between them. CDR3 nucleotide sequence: TGTGCCAGCGGAGTTCTAGGGGATTCACCCCTCCACTTT. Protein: CASGVLGDSPLHF.

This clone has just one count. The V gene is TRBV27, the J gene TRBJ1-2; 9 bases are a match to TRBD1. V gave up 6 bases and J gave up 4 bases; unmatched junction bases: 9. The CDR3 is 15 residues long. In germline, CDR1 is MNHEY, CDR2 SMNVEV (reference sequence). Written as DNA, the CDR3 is TGTGCCAGCAGCCCTCAACAGGGGGCAGTCTATGGCTACACCTTC. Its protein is CASSPQQGAVYGYTF.

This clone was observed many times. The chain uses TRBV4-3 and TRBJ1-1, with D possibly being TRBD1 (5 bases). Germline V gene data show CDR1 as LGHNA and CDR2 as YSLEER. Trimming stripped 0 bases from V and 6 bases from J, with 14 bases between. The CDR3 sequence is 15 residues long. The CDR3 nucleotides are TGCGCCAGCAGCCAAGATTGGCAGGGATCGGCTGAAGCTTTCTTT. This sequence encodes CASSQDWQGSAEAFF.

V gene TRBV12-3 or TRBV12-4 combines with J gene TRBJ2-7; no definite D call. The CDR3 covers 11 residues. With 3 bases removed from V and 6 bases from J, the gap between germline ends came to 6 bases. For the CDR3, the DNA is TGTGCCAGCAGTTTGGGCCCCGAGCAGTACTTC. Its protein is CASSLGPEQYF.